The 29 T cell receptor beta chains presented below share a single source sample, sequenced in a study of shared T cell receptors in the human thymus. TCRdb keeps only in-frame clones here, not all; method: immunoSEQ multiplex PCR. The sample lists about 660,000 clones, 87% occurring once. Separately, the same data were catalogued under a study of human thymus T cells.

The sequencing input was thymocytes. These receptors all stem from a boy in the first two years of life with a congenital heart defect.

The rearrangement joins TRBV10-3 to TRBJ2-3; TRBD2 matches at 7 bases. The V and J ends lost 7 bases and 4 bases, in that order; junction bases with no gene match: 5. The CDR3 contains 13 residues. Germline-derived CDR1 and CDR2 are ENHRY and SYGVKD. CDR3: CAIKAGEADTQYF. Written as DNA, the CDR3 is TGTGCCATCAAGGCGGGAGAGGCAGATACGCAGTATTTT.

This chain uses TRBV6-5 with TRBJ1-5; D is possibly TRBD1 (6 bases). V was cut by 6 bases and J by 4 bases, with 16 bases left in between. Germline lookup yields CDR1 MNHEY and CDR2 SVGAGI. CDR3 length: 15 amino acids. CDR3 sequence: CASRSAGTSNQPQHF. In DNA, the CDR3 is TGTGCCAGCAGGTCAGCCGGGACAAGTAATCAGCCCCAGCATTTT.

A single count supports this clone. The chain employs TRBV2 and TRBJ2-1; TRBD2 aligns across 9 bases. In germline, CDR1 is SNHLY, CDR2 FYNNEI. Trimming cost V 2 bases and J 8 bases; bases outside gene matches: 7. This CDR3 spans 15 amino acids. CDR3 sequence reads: CASSERREGQDEQFF. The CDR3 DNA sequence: TGTGCCAGCAGTGAACGGCGGGAGGGCCAGGATGAGCAGTTCTTC.

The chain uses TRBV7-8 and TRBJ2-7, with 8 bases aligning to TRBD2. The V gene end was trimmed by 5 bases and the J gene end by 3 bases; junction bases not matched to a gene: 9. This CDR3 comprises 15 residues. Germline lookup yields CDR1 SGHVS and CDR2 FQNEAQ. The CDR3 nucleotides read TGTGCCAGCAGCCGCGGAACTAGCGGAAACTACGAGCAGTACTTC. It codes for CASSRGTSGNYEQYF.

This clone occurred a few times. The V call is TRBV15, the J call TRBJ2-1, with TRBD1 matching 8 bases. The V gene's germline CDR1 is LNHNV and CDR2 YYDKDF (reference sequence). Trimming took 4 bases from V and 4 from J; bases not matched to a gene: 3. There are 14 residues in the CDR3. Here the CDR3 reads CATSTGQVYNEQFF. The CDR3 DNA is TGTGCCACCAGCACGGGACAGGTTTACAATGAGCAGTTCTTC.

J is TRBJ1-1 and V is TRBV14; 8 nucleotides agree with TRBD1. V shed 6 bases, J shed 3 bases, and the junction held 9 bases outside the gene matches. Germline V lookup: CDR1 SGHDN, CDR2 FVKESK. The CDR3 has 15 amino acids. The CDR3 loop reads CASRGGRTGHTEAFF. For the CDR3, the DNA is TGTGCCAGCAGGGGAGGTCGGACAGGGCACACTGAAGCTTTCTTT.

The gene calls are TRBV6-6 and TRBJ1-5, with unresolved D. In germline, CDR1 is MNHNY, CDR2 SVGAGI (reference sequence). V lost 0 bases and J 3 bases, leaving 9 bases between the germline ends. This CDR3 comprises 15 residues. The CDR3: CASSYSETANQPQHF. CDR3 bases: TGTGCCAGCAGTTACTCGGAGACGGCCAATCAGCCCCAGCATTTT.

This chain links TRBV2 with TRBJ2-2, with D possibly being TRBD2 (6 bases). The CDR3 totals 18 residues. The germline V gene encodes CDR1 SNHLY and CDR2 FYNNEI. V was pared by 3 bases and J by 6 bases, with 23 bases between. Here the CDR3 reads CASSESVGGPPNPGELFF. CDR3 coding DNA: TGTGCCAGCAGTGAGTCGGTGGGGGGACCACCTAACCCCGGGGAGCTGTTTTTT.

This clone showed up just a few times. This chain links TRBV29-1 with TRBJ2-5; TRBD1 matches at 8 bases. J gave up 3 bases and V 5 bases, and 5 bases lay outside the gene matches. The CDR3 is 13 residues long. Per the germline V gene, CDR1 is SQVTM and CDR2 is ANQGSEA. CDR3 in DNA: TGCAGCGTTACGGACAGGGCTGAAGAGACCCAGTACTTC. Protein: CSVTDRAEETQYF. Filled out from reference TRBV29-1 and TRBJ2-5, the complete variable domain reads SAVISQKPSRDICQRGTSLTIQCQVDSQVTMMFWYRQQPGQSLTLIATANQGSEATYESGFVIDKFPISRPNLTFSTLTVSNMSPEDSSIYLCSVTDRAEETQYFGPGTRLLVL.

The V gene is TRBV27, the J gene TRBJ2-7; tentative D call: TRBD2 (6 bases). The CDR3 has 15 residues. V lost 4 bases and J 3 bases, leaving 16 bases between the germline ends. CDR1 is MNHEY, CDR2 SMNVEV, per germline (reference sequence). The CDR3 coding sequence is TGTGCCAGCAGTTCCCGGACGGCGGGGAACTACGAGCAGTACTTC. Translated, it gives CASSSRTAGNYEQYF.

The CDR3 sequence: CASSLQRGADTQYF. In nucleotides, the CDR3 is TGTGCCAGCAGTCTTCAGCGGGGAGCCGATACGCAGTATTTT. This chain uses TRBV28 with TRBJ2-3, with 7 bases matching TRBD2. V was clipped by 5 bases and J by 6 bases; unmatched bases: 8. The CDR3 totals 14 residues. Germline-derived CDR1 and CDR2 are MDHEN and SYDVKM.

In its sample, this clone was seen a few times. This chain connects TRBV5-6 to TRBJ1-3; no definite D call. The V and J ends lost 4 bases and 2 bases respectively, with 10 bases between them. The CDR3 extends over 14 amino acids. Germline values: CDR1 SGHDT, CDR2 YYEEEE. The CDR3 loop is CASSLKRAGNTIYF. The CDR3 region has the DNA TGTGCCAGCAGCCTAAAAAGAGCTGGAAACACCATATATTTT. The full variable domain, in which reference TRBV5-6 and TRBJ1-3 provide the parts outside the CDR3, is DAGVTQSPTHLIKTRGQQVTLRCSPKSGHDTVSWYQQALGQGPQFIFQYYEEEERQRGNFPDRFSGHQFPNYSSELNVNALLLGDSALYLCASSLKRAGNTIYFGEGSWLTVV.

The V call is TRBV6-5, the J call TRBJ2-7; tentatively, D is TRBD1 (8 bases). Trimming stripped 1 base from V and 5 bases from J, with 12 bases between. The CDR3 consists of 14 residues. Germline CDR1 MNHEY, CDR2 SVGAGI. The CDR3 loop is CASSYYRGGNEQYF. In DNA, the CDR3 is TGTGCCAGCAGTTACTACAGGGGGGGGAACGAGCAGTACTTC.

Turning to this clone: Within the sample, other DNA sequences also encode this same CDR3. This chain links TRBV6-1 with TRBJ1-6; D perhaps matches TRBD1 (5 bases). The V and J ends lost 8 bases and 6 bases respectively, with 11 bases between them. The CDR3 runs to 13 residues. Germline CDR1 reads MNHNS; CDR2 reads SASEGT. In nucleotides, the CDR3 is TGTGCCAGCGGGGGGATACCTAATTCACCCCTCCACTTT. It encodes CASGGIPNSPLHF.

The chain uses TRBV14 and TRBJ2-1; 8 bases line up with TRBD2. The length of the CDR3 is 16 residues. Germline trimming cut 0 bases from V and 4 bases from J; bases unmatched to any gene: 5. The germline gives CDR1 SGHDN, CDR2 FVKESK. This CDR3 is CASSQEAGGRYNEQFF. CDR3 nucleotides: TGTGCCAGCAGCCAAGAGGCGGGAGGCCGATACAATGAGCAGTTCTTC. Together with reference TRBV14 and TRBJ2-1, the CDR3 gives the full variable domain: EAGVTQFPSHSVIEKGQTVTLRCDPISGHDNLYWYRRVMGKEIKFLLHFVKESKQDESGMPNNRFLAERTGGTYSTLKVQPAELEDSGVYFCASSQEAGGRYNEQFFGPGTRLTVL.

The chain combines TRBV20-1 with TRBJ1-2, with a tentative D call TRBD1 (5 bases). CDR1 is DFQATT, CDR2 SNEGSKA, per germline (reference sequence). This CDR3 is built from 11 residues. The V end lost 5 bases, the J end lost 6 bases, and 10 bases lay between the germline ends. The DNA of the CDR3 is TGCAGTGCTCCCCGGGGGAATGGCTACACCTTC. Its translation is CSAPRGNGYTF.

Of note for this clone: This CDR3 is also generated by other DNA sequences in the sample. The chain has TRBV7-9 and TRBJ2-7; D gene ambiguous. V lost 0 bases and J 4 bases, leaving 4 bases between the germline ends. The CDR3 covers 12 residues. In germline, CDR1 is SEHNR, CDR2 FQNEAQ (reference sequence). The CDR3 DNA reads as TGTGCCAGCAGCTTAGCCTTATACGAGCAGTACTTC. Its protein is CASSLALYEQYF.

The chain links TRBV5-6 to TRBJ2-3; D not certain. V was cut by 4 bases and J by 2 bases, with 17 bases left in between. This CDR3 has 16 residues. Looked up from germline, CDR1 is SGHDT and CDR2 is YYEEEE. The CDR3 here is CASSPQRWNPTDTQYF. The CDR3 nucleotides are TGTGCCAGCAGCCCCCAGAGGTGGAACCCCACAGATACGCAGTATTTT.

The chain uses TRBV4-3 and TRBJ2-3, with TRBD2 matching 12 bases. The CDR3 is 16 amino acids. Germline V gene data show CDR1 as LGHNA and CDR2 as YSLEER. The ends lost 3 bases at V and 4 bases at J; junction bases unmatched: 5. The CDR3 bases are TGCGCCAGCAGCCAGCTAGCGGGAGGGCCCCCAGATACGCAGTATTTT. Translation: CASSQLAGGPPDTQYF.

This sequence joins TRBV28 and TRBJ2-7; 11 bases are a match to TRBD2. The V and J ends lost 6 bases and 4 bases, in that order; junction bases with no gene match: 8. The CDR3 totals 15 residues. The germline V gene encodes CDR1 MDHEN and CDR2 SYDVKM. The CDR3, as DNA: TGTGCCAGCAGGCCCACTAGCGGGAGCGGGTACGAGCAGTACTTC. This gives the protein CASRPTSGSGYEQYF. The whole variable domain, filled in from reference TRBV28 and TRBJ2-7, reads DVKVTQSSRYLVKRTGEKVFLECVQDMDHENMFWYRQDPGLGLRLIYFSYDVKMKEKGDIPEGYSVSREKKERFSLILESASTNQTSMYLCASRPTSGSGYEQYFGPGTRLTVT.

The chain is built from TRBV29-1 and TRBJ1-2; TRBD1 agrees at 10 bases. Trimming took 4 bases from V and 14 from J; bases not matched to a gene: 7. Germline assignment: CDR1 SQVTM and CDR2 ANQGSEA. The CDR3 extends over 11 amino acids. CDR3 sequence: CSVVGQGFETF. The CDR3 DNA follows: TGCAGCGTTGTGGGACAGGGGTTTGAGACCTTC.

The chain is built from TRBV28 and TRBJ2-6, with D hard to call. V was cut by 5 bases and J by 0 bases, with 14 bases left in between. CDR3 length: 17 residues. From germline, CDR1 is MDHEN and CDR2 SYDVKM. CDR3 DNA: TGTGCCAGCAGTCCTCGCACCGATAGCTCTGGGGCCAACGTCCTGACTTTC. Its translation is CASSPRTDSSGANVLTF.

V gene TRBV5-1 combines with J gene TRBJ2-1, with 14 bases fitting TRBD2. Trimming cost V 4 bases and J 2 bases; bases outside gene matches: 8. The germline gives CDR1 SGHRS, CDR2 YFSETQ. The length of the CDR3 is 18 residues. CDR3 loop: CASSPTGLAGAAYNEQFF. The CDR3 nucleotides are TGCGCCAGCAGCCCAACGGGACTAGCGGGAGCAGCCTACAATGAGCAGTTCTTC.

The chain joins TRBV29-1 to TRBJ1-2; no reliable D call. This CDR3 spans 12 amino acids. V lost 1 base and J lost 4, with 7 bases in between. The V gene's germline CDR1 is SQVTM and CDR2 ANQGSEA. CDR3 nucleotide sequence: TGCAGCGTTGAAGCGGGGAGCTATGGCTACACCTTC. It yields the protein CSVEAGSYGYTF.

The CDR3 is CASSVGQPTYPYEQYF. CDR3 sequence (DNA): TGTGCCAGCAGTGTCGGACAGCCAACCTACCCCTACGAGCAGTACTTC. This chain uses TRBV27 with TRBJ2-7, with D tentatively TRBD1 (6 bases). Germline V gene sequence: CDR1 MNHEY, CDR2 SMNVEV (reference sequence). The CDR3 is 16 amino acids. Trimming stripped 5 bases from V and 2 bases from J, with 19 bases between.

This CDR3 reads CASSLEAVGEKGYEQYF. The CDR3 nucleotides read TGCGCCAGCAGCTTGGAAGCTGTAGGAGAGAAAGGCTACGAGCAGTACTTC. This rearrangement joins TRBV5-1 to TRBJ2-7; D ambiguous. V dropped 0 bases and J dropped 3 bases, with 19 bases sitting between them. CDR3 length: 17 amino acids. CDR1 is SGHRS and CDR2 is YFSETQ in the germline V gene.

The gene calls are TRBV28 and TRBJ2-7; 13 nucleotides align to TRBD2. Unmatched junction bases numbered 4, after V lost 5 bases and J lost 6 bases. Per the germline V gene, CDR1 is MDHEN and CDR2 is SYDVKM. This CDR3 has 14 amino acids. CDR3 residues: CASSQLAGGGEQYF. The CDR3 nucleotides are TGTGCCAGCAGTCAACTAGCGGGAGGGGGCGAGCAGTACTTC.

The CDR3 spells CASSHPTGRGSEKLFF. In nucleotides, the CDR3 is TGCGCCAGCAGCCACCCTACAGGGAGAGGGAGTGAAAAACTGTTTTTT. The J gene is TRBJ1-4, the V gene TRBV4-3, with a tentative D call TRBD1 (6 bases). Germline lookup yields CDR1 LGHNA and CDR2 YSLEER. This CDR3 spans 16 amino acids. Trimming took 3 bases from V and 7 from J, leaving 18 bases between them.

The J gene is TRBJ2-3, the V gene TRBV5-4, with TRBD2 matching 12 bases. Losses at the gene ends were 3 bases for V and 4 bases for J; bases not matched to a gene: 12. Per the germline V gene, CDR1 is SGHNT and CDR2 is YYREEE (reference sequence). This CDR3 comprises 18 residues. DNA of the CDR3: TGTGCCAGCAGCTCCTTTAGAGGGCTAGCGGGAGGGCCAGATACGCAGTATTTT. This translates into CASSSFRGLAGGPDTQYF.